This record covers a single T cell receptor (beta chain). This sample was included in a study of long-term antiretroviral therapy in people with HIV. Donors needed at least one pre-ART PBMC sample plus at least two post-ART samples. There were roughly 0.95-10 million cryopreserved PBMC in the samples before DNA extraction. The assay, immunoSEQ v3.0, was run at survey level. Profiled with immunoSEQ multiplex PCR; TCRdb holds only in-frame clones, not every one. The sample yields 20,000 to 25,000 clones, approximately 95% seen once. The source material was unsorted PBMCs, sampled 7.6 years after starting antiretroviral therapy. This receptor was obtained from a woman in her thirties or forties with HIV.

The CDR3 bases are TGTGCCAGCAGCTTCGCCGGACTAGCGGGGGGGCCAGATACGCAGTATTTT. It is translated as CASSFAGLAGGPDTQYF. The gene calls are TRBV7-2 and TRBJ2-3, with 15 bases matching TRBD2. Germline V gene data show CDR1 as SGHTA and CDR2 as FQGNSA. The CDR3 is 17 amino acids. V shed 3 bases, J shed 4 bases, and the junction held 5 bases outside the gene matches.